The sequence of this T cell receptor beta chain was determined in a study of tumor-infiltrating lymphocytes in localized non-small cell lung cancer. As for the study in general: Patients included smokers and never-smokers with various histologies, some sampled after neoadjuvant chemotherapy.

V shed 1 base, J shed 9 bases, and the junction held 9 bases outside the gene matches. The CDR3 length is 15 residues. Germline CDR1 is SGHTA and CDR2 is FQGNSA. Produced via immunoSEQ multiplex PCR; TCRdb's table is partial and in-frame only. The profile shows about 16,000 clones, 60% to 85% of them singletons. The receptor was isolated from a human donor with non-small cell lung cancer. Sequencing was carried out using lung tumor tissue. The rearrangement joins TRBV7-2 to TRBJ1-5; 7 bases are a match to TRBD1. The CDR3 bases are TGTGCCAGCAGCTTAGGGGGCGCCCAGGGGGGGCCCCAGCATTTT. Translation gives CASSLGGAQGGPQHF.